This T cell receptor (beta chain) was observed in a study of blood T cell repertoires in COVID-19 (TCRdb year 2020). About the investigation overall: Samples from collaborators originated in the United States, Italy and Spain and spanned both the acute and convalescent phases of COVID-19. The material from the prospective study consisted of cDNA or gDNA derived from T cells, B-cell-depleted T cells, or PBMCs. Deeply sampled blood TCRbeta repertoires from subjects exposed to, actively infected with, or recovered from COVID-19 were included in the dataset. The repertoires were made available in a free public database intended to serve as a resource for research on the immune response to SARS-CoV-2. Samples came from the ongoing ImmuneRACE study (first 160 participants) plus 1,254 subjects from 6 global collaborators. Sample metadata almost always included a de-identified subject ID, COVID-19 status, age in years and sex. Where available, HLA class I and class II types were obtained from metadata supplied by the sample provider rather than from assay-based typing.

Each collaborating institution followed its own protocols to collect whole blood in K2EDTA tubes. For TCRbeta analysis, collaborator samples were shipped as frozen whole blood, as isolated PBMCs, or as DNA extracted from either sample type. Of note for this clone: What this receptor recognizes is not known. Nothing much larger sits one base from this clone, and base qualities are not available.

TCRbeta CDR3 regions were amplified from genomic DNA by means of the immunoSEQ Assay, a bias-controlled multiplex PCR. The authors processed their data as follows. The number of nucleated cells in each sample was estimated from the amplification of reference gene primers within the assay. Sequence reads were collapsed and filtered to measure the absolute abundance of every unique TCRbeta CDR3 rearrangement. For each sample, productive Simpson clonality was calculated as the square root of Simpson's diversity index over productive rearrangements. TCRdb's version of the immuneACCESS table is confined to in-frame rearrangements and falls short of the full clone set. An unresolved V gene accounts for under half of the shortfall where checked; the remainder is of unknown origin. The DNA gave D and trimming, while V, J and clone size come from that table. Within this sample are 250,000 to 300,000 clones, with 82% of them counted one time only. The ten top clones hold less than 4% of the sample.

The paper's findings and limits, for the study overall: The amount of clinical and demographic metadata varied by source and participant and was provided uncurated.

This TCR derives from a young woman with acute or convalescent COVID-19. The specimen was peripheral blood.

CDR3 sequence: CASSLEGVGYNEQFF. The nucleotide sequence reads TGCGCCAGCAGCTTGGAGGGGGTGGGGTACAATGAGCAGTTCTTC. The chain links TRBV5-1 with TRBJ2-1, with a weak D call of TRBD1 (6 bases match). The CDR3 measures 15 amino acids from cysteine to phenylalanine. Here the CDR3 DNA is all that survives: 45 bases in frame from base 1. CDR1 and CDR2 (SGHRS, YFSETQ) derive from the germline V gene. The V end loses 0 bases and the J end loses 4 bases, and a stretch of 11 bases separates them.